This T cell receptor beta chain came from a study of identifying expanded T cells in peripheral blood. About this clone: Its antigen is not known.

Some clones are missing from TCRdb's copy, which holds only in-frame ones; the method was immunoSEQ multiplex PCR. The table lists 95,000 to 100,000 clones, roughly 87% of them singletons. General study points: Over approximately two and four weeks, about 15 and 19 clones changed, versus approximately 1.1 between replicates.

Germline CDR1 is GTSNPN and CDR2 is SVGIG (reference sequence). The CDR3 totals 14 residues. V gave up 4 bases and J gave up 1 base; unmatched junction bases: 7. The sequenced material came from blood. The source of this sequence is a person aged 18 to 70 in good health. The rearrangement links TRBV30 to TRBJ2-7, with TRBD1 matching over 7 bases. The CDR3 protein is CAWNAGTASYEQYF. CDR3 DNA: TGTGCCTGGAACGCTGGGACAGCTTCCTACGAGCAGTACTTC.